This entry lists 32 T cell receptor beta chains sequenced from one sample in a study of tumor-infiltrating lymphocytes in primary liver carcinoma. Co-extraction yielded RNA and DNA from roughly 21-30 mg of unsorted bulk tissue. The investigators made TCR beta cDNA from 500 ng total RNA, using a constant-region primer. Modified slightly, ARM-PCR produced TCR beta libraries over three nested multiplex PCR rounds. The two initial PCR rounds, about 9 cycles each, used TRBV1-TRBV30 forward and C-beta reverse primers. TCRdb passed the multiplex PCR reads through MiXCR, listing each CDR3 protein once. Of roughly 78,000 distinct CDR3 sequences detected, 71% appear once; the ten largest clones hold around 15%. Sequenced input: liver tumor tissue from sampling region 4. The subset here: tumor region T4, right-lateral pole. The receptors originated from a woman between 55 and 75 years old with primary liver carcinoma and hepatitis B virus infection.

The chain couples TRBV24-1 to TRBJ2-3; TRBD2 agrees at 13 bases. CDR3 size: 18 residues. After removal of 4 bases from V and 5 bases from J, the junction contained 11 bases not matched to a gene. Per the germline V gene, CDR1 is KGHDR and CDR2 is SFDVKD. CDR3 sequence (DNA): TGTGCCACCAGTGACCCAGGGGGACTAGCGGGATTGAAAGATACGCAGTATTTT. Amino acid sequence: CATSDPGGLAGLKDTQYF.

This clonotype is judged medium-sized. V and J are TRBV6-5 and TRBJ2-7; possibly TRBD1 for D (6 bases). Germline CDR1 MNHEY, CDR2 SVGAGI. This CDR3 is 16 amino acids long. Trimming shortened V by 0 bases and J by 0 bases, and 12 bases separated the two germline ends. This CDR3 reads CASSYSTETGSYEQYF. CDR3 bases: TGTGCCAGCAGTTACTCGACGGAGACAGGCTCCTACGAGCAGTACTTC.

Note on this clonotype: At one boundary the junction diverges from the germline segment, which might be a read error. The rearrangement links TRBV9 to TRBJ2-2; 10 bases agree with TRBD1. The CDR3 totals 17 residues. From germline, CDR1 is SGDLS and CDR2 YYNGEE. CDR3 DNA sequence: TGTGTCAGCAGCGCCCGGACAGGGGGGATCGGCACCGGGGAGCTGTTTTTT. Residues: CVSSARTGGIGTGELFF.

Of note for this clonotype: This likely comes from a read error, as the CDR3 has no conserved phenylalanine or tryptophan at its end. The limits of the CDR3 on the DNA are not certain, so only TCRdb's listed CDR3 is given. V is TRBV11-2 and J is TRBJ2-1; the tabulated D call, TRBD1, remains unverified against the DNA. Counting both end residues, the CDR3 totals 17 amino acids. Germline CDR1 is SGHAT and CDR2 is FQNNGV. This chain's CDR3 is CVSSLTHGQGYRGEKFL.

The chain uses TRBV4-2 and TRBJ1-6; a possible D gene is TRBD1 (5 bases). CDR3 length: 15 amino acids. Germline assignment: CDR1 LGHNA and CDR2 YNFKEQ. V gave up 3 bases and J gave up 7 bases, with 13 bases separating them. As DNA, the CDR3 is TGTGCCAGCAGCCAGACAGCGACTAGAAATTCACCCCTCCACTTT. It encodes CASSQTATRNSPLHF.

This rearrangement joins TRBV6-5 to TRBJ1-1, with D tentatively TRBD1 (5 bases). The V gene's germline CDR1 is MNHEY and CDR2 SVGAGI. There are 14 residues in the CDR3. The CDR3 loop is CTSSDLRTYGEAFF. The CDR3 DNA reads TGTACAAGCAGTGACCTAAGGACATATGGCGAAGCTTTCTTT.

For this clonotype: This may stem from a read error, because a much larger clone lies one nucleotide away. This rearrangement joins TRBV6-2 or TRBV6-3 to TRBJ2-7; a weak D match, TRBD2 (6 bases). V lost 5 bases to trimming and J lost 9 bases, with 23 bases between them. This CDR3 spans 15 amino acids. Germline V CDR1 and CDR2: MNHEY, SVGEGT. The CDR3 sequence: CASSQEGLSTHGQYF. As DNA, the CDR3 is TGTGCCAGCAGTCAGGAGGGGTTATCCACCCACGGGCAGTACTTC.

This clonotype has ten or more counts. This chain links TRBV4-1 with TRBJ1-5; weak D call: TRBD1 (5 bases). CDR1 is MGHRA and CDR2 is YSYEKL in the germline V gene. CDR3 length: 18 amino acids. Trimming removed 0 bases at V and 2 bases at J, with 17 bases between. The CDR3 DNA sequence: TGCGCCAGCAGCCAAGATTTTAAAACAGGAGGGCGCAATCAGCCCCAGCATTTT. Translated: CASSQDFKTGGRNQPQHF.

Comments on this clonotype: The CDR3 ends on some other residue instead of the conserved phenylalanine or tryptophan, so this is likely a read error. The chain carries TRBV5-1 and TRBJ2-1; 8 bases align to TRBD2. Trimming cost V 2 bases and J 7 bases; bases outside gene matches: 5. Germline V CDR1 and CDR2: SGHRS, YFSETQ. The CDR3 spans 14 residues. The CDR3 DNA is TGCGCCAGCAGCTTCAGCGGGACTAGGAATGAGCAGTTCTCC. Residues: CASSFSGTRNEQFS.

This clonotype was seen ten or more times. V usage is TRBV4-1 and J usage is TRBJ2-2; D remains ambiguous. The CDR3 has 15 amino acids. Germline V lookup: CDR1 MGHRA, CDR2 YSYEKL. Between the trimmed V and J ends, which lost 1 base and 0 bases, there was a span of 6 bases. The CDR3 DNA reads TGCGCCAGCAGCCAAGGGATCGCGAACACCGGGGAGCTGTTTTTT. Protein sequence: CASSQGIANTGELFF.

Note on this clonotype: The junction departs from germline at one end; a sequencing error may be responsible. The chain carries TRBV4-2 and TRBJ2-3, with D tentatively TRBD2 (5 bases). The CDR3 totals 17 residues. Germline V CDR1 and CDR2: LGHNA, YNFKEQ. In DNA, the CDR3 is TGTGCTAGCAGCCAAGTTAGCTGGAGAGGGAGCACAGATACGCAGTATTTT. Translation gives CASSQVSWRGSTDTQYF.

By share of the sample, this clonotype is large. The chain recombines TRBV11-2 with TRBJ2-3, with 11 bases identical to TRBD2. Losses at the gene ends were 5 bases for V and 4 bases for J; bases not matched to a gene: 5. Germline V lookup: CDR1 SGHAT, CDR2 FQNNGV. The CDR3 is 15 residues long. The CDR3 nucleotides read TGTGCCAGCAGCCCTGGACTAGCGGGCCCAGATACGCAGTATTTT. Protein: CASSPGLAGPDTQYF.

This clonotype showed up just once. An end of the junction differs from the germline gene, which may be a read error. The gene calls are TRBV6-1 and TRBJ2-2; TRBD2 agrees at 8 bases. Germline V gene sequence: CDR1 MNHNS, CDR2 SASEGT. The CDR3 sequence is 14 residues long. As DNA, the CDR3 is TGTACCAGCAGTGACGGGAGGGCCATCGGGGAGCTGTTTTTT. Residues: CTSSDGRAIGELFF.

This clonotype was found many times. The rearrangement links TRBV5-1 to TRBJ2-1; 10 nucleotides align to TRBD2. The CDR3 runs 15 residues. Germline lookup yields CDR1 SGHRS and CDR2 YFSETQ. After removal of 4 bases from V and 6 bases from J, the junction contained 7 bases not matched to a gene. The CDR3 spells CASSLTSGIGNEQFF. CDR3 bases: TGCGCCAGCAGCCTAACTAGCGGGATAGGCAATGAGCAGTTCTTC.

As for this clonotype: This clone may be a read error of a much larger clone one base away. The CDR3 bases are TGCGCCTGCAGCTTGGCGGTTGGTAGCGGGAGGGCCTACAATGAGCAGTTCTTC. Translation: CACSLAVGSGRAYNEQFF. The chain links TRBV5-1 to TRBJ2-1, with 11 bases lining up with TRBD2. The CDR3 covers 18 residues. Germline V gene sequence: CDR1 SGHRS, CDR2 YFSETQ.

On this clonotype itself: The junction differs from germline at one of its ends, possibly a read error. This chain joins TRBV29-1 and TRBJ2-6; 9 bases fit TRBD1. The CDR3 runs 14 residues. CDR1 and CDR2 from the germline V gene are SQVTM and ANQGSEA. The DNA for the CDR3 is TGCAGCGTCAGCCGGGACAGGGAGGCCGACGTCCCGACTTTC. Its translation is CSVSRDREADVPTF.

Details on this clonotype: At one end the junction does not follow the germline gene, possibly because of a read error. The CDR3 nucleotides read TGTACCAGCAGCCTAGGCCTGGTAGCGGGAGGGCCGAATGAGCAGTTCTTC. Protein product: CTSSLGLVAGGPNEQFF. V usage is TRBV11-2 and J usage is TRBJ2-1, with TRBD2 matching 11 bases. Per the germline V gene, CDR1 is SGHAT and CDR2 is FQNNGV. This CDR3 comprises 17 residues.

This sequence joins TRBV11-2 and TRBJ2-3; D gene unclear. V lost 5 bases and J lost 4, with 16 bases in between. CDR3 length equals 15 residues. Germline lookup yields CDR1 SGHAT and CDR2 FQNNGV. The CDR3 protein is CASSPGPVGSDTQYF. The CDR3 DNA is TGTGCCAGCAGCCCTGGACCAGTGGGCTCAGATACGCAGTATTTT.

CDR3: CASSGSASGRGGETQYF. The CDR3 DNA reads TGTGCCAGCAGTGGGTCAGCTAGCGGGAGAGGGGGAGAGACCCAGTACTTC. The chain uses TRBV6-1 and TRBJ2-5; 10 positions match TRBD2. The CDR3 covers 17 residues. Germline assignment: CDR1 MNHNS and CDR2 SASEGT. Unmatched junction bases numbered 12, after V lost 4 bases and J lost 4 bases.

In its sample, this clonotype was seen many times. The chain has TRBV6-1 and TRBJ1-3, with D possibly being TRBD1 (5 bases). V lost 2 bases and J 4 bases, leaving 12 bases between the germline ends. Germline V lookup: CDR1 MNHNS, CDR2 SASEGT. The CDR3 has 15 amino acids. The CDR3 sequence is CASSEFQGSGNTIYF. CDR3 in DNA: TGTGCCAGCAGTGAATTTCAGGGATCCGGAAACACCATATATTTT.

The rearrangement joins TRBV11-2 to TRBJ1-3; perhaps TRBD1 as D (6 bases). Between the trimmed V and J ends, which lost 0 bases and 2 bases, there was a span of 14 bases. The CDR3 is 17 amino acids. CDR1 is SGHAT and CDR2 is FQNNGV in the germline V gene. CDR3 loop: CASSLDRAGVTGNTIYF. The CDR3 nucleotides read TGTGCCAGCAGCTTAGACCGGGCAGGGGTCACTGGAAACACCATATATTTT.

This clonotype was seen only a few times. Just one base apart from a much larger clone, this may be a read error. The chain uses TRBV28 and TRBJ2-3; no firm D call. Germline CDR1 and CDR2: MDHEN and SYDVKM. The CDR3 sequence is 13 residues long. The V end was cut by 7 bases, the J end by 6 bases, with 14 bases between. The DNA of the CDR3 is TGTGCCAGCAAAAACCCCGGAGAGGATACGCAGTATTTT. Translating gives CASKNPGEDTQYF.

A word on this clonotype: At one of its ends the junction is not consistent with the germline gene, which may arise from a read error. This sequence joins TRBV14 and TRBJ1-2, with D unresolved. This CDR3 is 15 amino acids long. Germline V lookup: CDR1 SGHDN, CDR2 FVKESK. CDR3 DNA sequence: TGTGCCAACAGCCTTCCCAGGACGCTGACCCATGGCTACACCTTC. Residues: CANSLPRTLTHGYTF.

With regard to this clonotype: A much larger clone differs from this one at a single base, so this may be a read error. Since the CDR3 does not end with the conserved phenylalanine or tryptophan, this likely comes from a read error. The V and J genes are TRBV28 and TRBJ2-1; D tentatively fits TRBD1 or TRBD2 (6 bases each). V lost 3 bases, J lost 6 bases, and 12 bases lay in between. The CDR3 is made up of 14 amino acids. The V gene's germline CDR1 is MDHEN and CDR2 SYDVKM. CDR3 sequence: CASSFNGGGNEQFL. The CDR3 nucleotides read TGTGCCAGCAGTTTTAACGGAGGGGGCAATGAGCAGTTCTTA.

The chain employs TRBV11-2 and TRBJ2-1; 11 nucleotides line up with TRBD2. After removal of 0 bases from V and 7 bases from J, the junction contained 14 bases not matched to a gene. CDR3 length: 19 residues. CDR1 and CDR2 (germline): SGHAT, FQNNGV. The CDR3 reads CASSLDLSGLAGGPNEQFF. The CDR3, as DNA: TGTGCCAGCAGCTTAGATCTAAGTGGGTTAGCGGGAGGGCCGAATGAGCAGTTCTTC.

This clonotype was detected ten times or more. The rearrangement joins TRBV5-5 to TRBJ2-7; 10 bases fit TRBD2. Germline CDR1 SGHKS, CDR2 YYEKEE (reference sequence). The V segment lost 3 bases and the J segment 3 bases; nucleotides outside the gene matches: 6. The CDR3 runs to 15 residues. CDR3 nucleotides: TGTGCCAGCAGCTCTAGCGGGAGAGGGGGCTACGAGCAGTACTTC. Translating gives CASSSSGRGGYEQYF.

To note about this clonotype: Since the CDR3 does not end with the conserved phenylalanine or tryptophan, this likely comes from a read error. This chain uses TRBV6-1 with TRBJ2-7; possibly TRBD1 or TRBD2 for D (5 bases each). This CDR3 region has 14 residues. Germline CDR1 and CDR2: MNHNS and SASEGT. CDR3 DNA sequence: TGTGCTAGCAGTGGAGGAAGGGGCTCGGACGAGCAGTACCTC. Translating it yields CASSGGRGSDEQYL.

Note on this clonotype: At one of its ends the junction is not consistent with the germline gene, which may arise from a read error. The chain links TRBV4-1 to TRBJ2-3; D perhaps matches TRBD2 (5 bases). This CDR3 has 14 residues. Germline CDR1 MGHRA, CDR2 YSYEKL. The CDR3, as DNA: TGCACCAGCAGCCAATCCAGAGGGACAGATACGCAGTATTTT. Translation: CTSSQSRGTDTQYF.

Concerning this clonotype: A read error may produce the germline difference seen at one junction end. This chain uses TRBV11-1 with TRBJ2-7; a possible D gene is TRBD1 (5 bases). There are 15 residues in the CDR3. In germline, CDR1 is SGHAT, CDR2 FQDESV (reference sequence). DNA of the CDR3: TGTGCCAGCAACTGGGGCAGGACGAGGACCTACGAGCAGTATTTC. Translation gives CASNWGRTRTYEQYF.

Comment on this clonotype: A much larger clone lies one base from this, so it may be a read error. The chain is built from TRBV11-2 and TRBJ2-2, with D perhaps matching TRBD1 (6 bases). CDR1 is SGHAT and CDR2 is FQNNGV in the germline V gene. The CDR3 is 15 residues long. The CDR3 bases are TGTGCCAGCAGCTTAGGAGGGACACACACCGAGGAGCTGTTTTTT. Its protein product is CASSLGGTHTEELFF.

Ten or more counts support this clonotype. This rearrangement joins TRBV19 to TRBJ2-7; D might be TRBD1 (6 bases). The CDR3 covers 14 residues. Germline V gene lookup returns CDR1 LNHDA and CDR2 SQIVND (reference sequence). Trimming removed 10 bases at V and 2 bases at J, with 18 bases between. CDR3 residues: CATASGTRTYEQYF. CDR3 DNA sequence: TGTGCCACGGCGTCCGGGACAAGGACCTACGAGCAGTACTTC.

This clonotype was observed a handful of times. A much larger clonotype is one base distant, so this may be a read error. The chain links TRBV6-2 or TRBV6-3 to TRBJ2-3, with D hard to call. The CDR3 runs to 15 residues. Germline V gives CDR1 MNHEY, CDR2 SVGEGT. Between the trimmed V and J ends, which lost 2 bases and 1 base, there was a span of 10 bases. For the CDR3, the DNA is TGTGCCAGCAGTTACGCGAAAACCCGCACAGATACGCAGTATTTT. Translated, it gives CASSYAKTRTDTQYF.